The clone carrying this T cell receptor beta chain appeared once. Sequencing used immunoSEQ multiplex PCR; TCRdb keeps in-frame clones, though not all of them. Of hundreds of thousands of clones listed, around 90% are singletons. These data are taken from a study of blood T cell repertoires in COVID-19. Background on the study: Collection of acute and convalescent COVID-19 samples took place in the United States, Italy and Spain. T cells, B-cell-depleted T cells, or PBMCs provided the cDNA or gDNA that served as material.

Germline V CDR1 and CDR2: SGDLS, YYNGEE. This CDR3 region has 14 residues. V lost 1 base and J lost 7, with 12 bases in between. The chain joins TRBV9 to TRBJ2-1, with D possibly TRBD1 on 6 matching bases. Sequenced material: peripheral blood. The clonotype originates from a man younger than 35 with active or convalescent COVID-19. The CDR3 nucleotides read TGTGCCAGCAGCGTAACACCTACAGGGAATGAGCAGTTCTTC. Translation gives CASSVTPTGNEQFF.